The present T cell receptor (beta chain) was sequenced within a study of cytomegalovirus exposure and HLA in healthy donors. As concerns this clone: Its antigen is not known.

In germline, CDR1 is ENHRY, CDR2 SYGVKD. V was clipped by 0 bases and J by 3 bases, with 3 bases between them. There are 14 residues in the CDR3. General study findings and limits: Reports showed the classifier diagnosing cytomegalovirus status with high specificity and sensitivity.

60 Vbeta and 13 Jbeta primers were used in PCR. Clones were sequenced by immunoSEQ multiplex PCR, and TCRdb holds only the in-frame ones, with some missing. The sample carries about 170,000 clones, more than 60% recorded once. The gene calls are TRBV10-3 and TRBJ2-6; D uncertain. The TCR originated in a woman aged 25 to 39 in good health and CMV-seropositive. The sample was PBMCs. The CDR3 here is CAISESFGANVLTF. In DNA, the CDR3 is TGTGCCATCAGTGAGTCCTTTGGGGCCAACGTCCTGACTTTC.